Listed below are T cell receptor beta chains from one sample, sequenced in a study of T cells in localized non-small cell lung cancer. Using immunoSEQ multiplex PCR, the repertoire was profiled, and TCRdb retains in-frame clones only, with some absent. Here the sample spans about 14,000 clones, approximately 84% being singletons. The input for sequencing was peripheral blood, taken before any cancer treatment. The source of these receptors is a female donor of 60 years or more with stage I squamous cell lung carcinoma. Each CDR3 is given with its conserved first and last residue. A D gene is named only where the DNA matches it firmly. Only part of the rows carry a size: once, few, many, or a class if the clone is expanded.

D	size	V	J	DNA	CDR3
-	-	TRBV6-5	TRBJ2-7	TGTGCCAGCAGTCCGGACAAGCACTCCTACGAGCAGTACTTC	CASSPDKHSYEQYF
-	few	TRBV7-9	TRBJ1-6	TGTGCCAGCAGCTTAGGCGCCAGCGATTCACCCCTCCACTTT	CASSLGASDSPLHF
-	once	TRBV30	TRBJ1-4	TGTGCCTGGAGTATGGGGGCAACTAATGAAAAACTGTTTTTT	CAWSMGATNEKLFF
-	-	TRBV30	TRBJ2-1	TGTGCCTGGAGTGGATGGACCAACAATGAGCAGTTCTTC	CAWSGWTNNEQFF
-	-	TRBV6-5	TRBJ1-2	TGTGCCAGCAGGAAAACAGGGTCTGGTGGCTACACCTTC	CASRKTGSGGYTF
-	-	TRBV29-1	TRBJ1-2	TGCAGCGTGGAAGGGGGGGCTCGAGGCTACACCTTC	CSVEGGARGYTF
-	-	TRBV4-3	TRBJ2-5	TGCGCCAGCAGCCAGGCGGCCCAAGAGACCCAGTACTTC	CASSQAAQETQYF
-	-	TRBV30	TRBJ1-1	TGTGCCTGGAGTACGGGGACGAACACTGAAGCTTTCTTT	CAWSTGTNTEAFF
-	-	TRBV19	TRBJ2-7	TGTGCCAGTAGAAGACACAGAGGCTACGAGCAGTACTTC	CASRRHRGYEQYF
-	-	TRBV6-5	TRBJ1-2	TGTGCCAGCAGCGCGGGACGGAACTATGGCTACACCTTC	CASSAGRNYGYTF
-	-	TRBV12-5	TRBJ1-5	TGTGCTAGTGGTTTGGTTAGTGTCGTGGCAGGGGGCAATCAGCCCCAGCATTTT	CASGLVSVVAGGNQPQHF
-	-	TRBV15	TRBJ2-1	TGTGCCACCAGCAGAGTCGCGACAGCTTACAATGAGCAGTTCTTC	CATSRVATAYNEQFF
TRBD2	-	TRBV7-2	TRBJ2-3	TGTGCCAGCAGCTTAGTCTTTAGCGGGGGGGCGGCAGATACGCAGTATTTT	CASSLVFSGGAADTQYF
TRBD2	-	TRBV5-1	TRBJ2-5	TGCGCCAGCAGCGGGAATAGCGGGGGGGGCCCGGAGACCCAGTACTTC	CASSGNSGGGPETQYF
TRBD1	once	TRBV7-4	TRBJ2-4	TGTGCCAGCAGCTTAAAGGTTGGGACAGGGGTCGACATTCAGTACTTC	CASSLKVGTGVDIQYF
-	-	TRBV12-5	TRBJ2-2	TGTGCTAGTGGTTTGCGGGGGAACACCGGGGAGCTGTTTTTT	CASGLRGNTGELFF
-	-	TRBV7-2	TRBJ2-7	TGTGCCAGCAGGCACGACCTAAACTACGAGCAGTACTTC	CASRHDLNYEQYF
-	-	TRBV5-4	TRBJ2-7	TGTGCCAGCAGCTTGGGAGGGGGGAAAGCCTACGAGCAGTACTTC	CASSLGGGKAYEQYF
TRBD2	few	TRBV7-9	TRBJ2-5	TGTGCCAGCAGCTTAATCTTGTGGGCGGCGGGGGAACAAGAGACCCAGTACTTC	CASSLILWAAGEQETQYF
-	once	TRBV2	TRBJ2-1	TGTGCCAGCAGGGAGGAGGTAGAGCAGTTCTTC	CASREEVEQFF
-	-	TRBV7-2	TRBJ1-1	TGTGCCAGCAGCTTCCTGGGGATGAACACTGAAGCTTTCTTT	CASSFLGMNTEAFF
-	-	TRBV7-3	TRBJ1-3	TGTGCCAGCAGCTTGGGGGGCAACCCTGGAAACACCATATATTTT	CASSLGGNPGNTIYF
TRBD1	once	TRBV9	TRBJ2-7	TGTGCCAGCAGCGTAGCTACAGGGGGTGCCTCAAGCTCCTACGAGCAGTACTTC	CASSVATGGASSSYEQYF
-	few	TRBV29-1	TRBJ2-5	TGCAGCGTTGACGGCCAGGGGATTAGAGAGACCCAGTACTTC	CSVDGQGIRETQYF
TRBD1	once	TRBV6-1	TRBJ2-7	TGTGCCAGCTATACCCGGGACAGCTCCTACGAGCAGTACTTC	CASYTRDSSYEQYF
TRBD2	-	TRBV6-5	TRBJ2-4	TGTGCCAGCAGTTACGGCGGGGGGGTTCAAAACATTCAGTACTTC	CASSYGGGVQNIQYF
-	-	TRBV5-4	TRBJ2-3	TGTGCCAGCAGCTTGGTCTCGGCTCCCCGTACAGATACGCAGTATTTT	CASSLVSAPRTDTQYF
-	-	TRBV2	TRBJ2-7	TGTGCCACCCGGGGAAGCCAATCCTCCTACGAGCAGTACTTC	CATRGSQSSYEQYF
TRBD1	-	TRBV5-1	TRBJ2-1	TGCGTCAGCAGCGTGACCGGGACAGGGTTCAATGAGCAGTTCTTC	CVSSVTGTGFNEQFF
-	-	TRBV4-1	TRBJ2-1	TGCGCCAGCAGCCAAGAATATGCGGACCTATACTTCTTC	CASSQEYADLYFF
-	-	TRBV7-8	TRBJ1-1	TGTGCCAGCAGCTTCCTGAACACTGAAGCTTTCTTT	CASSFLNTEAFF
-	-	TRBV27	TRBJ1-2	TGTGCCAGCAGTTTTACACATCGAGCTAACTATGGCTACACCTTC	CASSFTHRANYGYTF
TRBD1	-	TRBV7-9	TRBJ2-5	TGTGCCAGCATCCGGACAGGGGGAGAGACCCAGTACTTC	CASIRTGGETQYF
-	-	TRBV30	TRBJ1-1	TGTGCCTGGAGTTCTAGAGGCACTGAAGCTTTCTTT	CAWSSRGTEAFF
-	-	TRBV7-9	TRBJ2-7	TGTGCCAGCAGCTTAGCCGGGAGCTACGAGCAGTACTTC	CASSLAGSYEQYF
-	once	TRBV6-6	TRBJ1-2	TGTGCCAGCAGCCGCCAAGACTATGGCTACACCTTC	CASSRQDYGYTF
TRBD1	-	TRBV2	TRBJ1-1	TGTGCCAGCAGTGATTCGGGCAGGGGGCTGGCTTTCTTT	CASSDSGRGLAFF
-	-	TRBV2	TRBJ2-6	TGTGCCAGCAGCACAGGGTTAAATGGTGGGGCCAACGTCCTGACTTTC	CASSTGLNGGANVLTF
-	-	TRBV6-4	TRBJ1-1	TGTGCCAGCAGTGACAATTCAGGAAGGAACACTGAAGCTTTCTTT	CASSDNSGRNTEAFF
-	-	TRBV10-3	TRBJ2-7	TGTGCCATCAGGGACGGCGGCGAGCAGTACTTC	CAIRDGGEQYF
-	few	TRBV18	TRBJ2-5	TGTGCCAGCTCACCCTCCCTCCAAGAGACCCAGTACTTC	CASSPSLQETQYF